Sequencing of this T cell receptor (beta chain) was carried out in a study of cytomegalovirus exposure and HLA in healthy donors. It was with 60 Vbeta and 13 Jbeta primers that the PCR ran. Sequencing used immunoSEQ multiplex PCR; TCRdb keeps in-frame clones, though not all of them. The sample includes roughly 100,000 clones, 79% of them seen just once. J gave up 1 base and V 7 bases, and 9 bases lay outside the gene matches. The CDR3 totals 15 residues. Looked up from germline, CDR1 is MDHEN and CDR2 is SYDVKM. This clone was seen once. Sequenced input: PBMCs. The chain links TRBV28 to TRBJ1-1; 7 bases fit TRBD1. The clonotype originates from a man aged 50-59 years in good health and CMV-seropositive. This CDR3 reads CASTVPTGQNTEAFF. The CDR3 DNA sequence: TGTGCCAGCACGGTTCCGACAGGGCAGAACACTGAAGCTTTCTTT.